This TCR beta chain is drawn from a study of blood T cell repertoires in COVID-19. Study overall: The United States, Italy and Spain provided the acute and convalescent COVID-19 samples. PBMCs, B-cell-depleted T cells, or T cells were the source of the cDNA or gDNA that made up the material.

The CDR3 runs 14 residues. Trimming left V 2 bases short and J 6 bases short, with 10 bases between. Germline values: CDR1 SGHVS, CDR2 FQNEAQ. In the study's own analysis: Reference gene primer amplification in the assay estimated nucleated cell counts. Sequenced by immunoSEQ multiplex PCR; TCRdb stores in-frame clones only, minus some. The V and J calls and clone size come from that table; D and trimming were worked out from the DNA. The table records roughly 230,000 clones, about 83% of them present only once. This clonotype originated in a man over 45 with acute or convalescent COVID-19. The sample taken for sequencing was peripheral blood. The chain joins TRBV7-8 to TRBJ2-2, with D unresolved. The CDR3 region is CASSLIRQAGELFF. The CDR3 DNA follows: TGTGCCAGCAGCTTAATCAGGCAAGCCGGGGAGCTGTTTTTT.